This T cell receptor (beta chain) was identified during a study of identical twins (dated by TCRdb to 2016 to 2017). Regarding the complete study: To test whether fetal clonotypes persist, the study used deep sequencing on TCR alpha and beta repertoires from monozygotic twins, unrelated adults of various ages, and cord blood. To rule out contamination, the twin experiments were replicated at different times with different library preparation protocols. What the work shows at the level of the full study, not this receptor alone: Compared with coincidental sharing between unrelated individuals, out-of-frame TCR alpha sequences shared between twins showed an excess of sequences with low generation probability. In monozygotic twins, out-of-frame TCR alpha sharing was systematically underestimated by recombination models, although the models agreed with sharing between unrelated individuals. Because the same donors could not be followed over many years, the conclusions depended on cross-sectional statistical analysis. In beta out-of-frame sequences, excess twin sharing was weaker, because having fewer shared sequences lowered the signal-to-noise ratio. Abundant cord blood beta clonotypes had fewer insertions, young adult naive repertoires showed a similar but weaker trend, and memory repertoires showed no such trend. Zero-insertion analyses could be partly confounded by invariant T cells such as MAIT and iNKT, though diverse VJ usage argued against such confounding for most clonotypes.

The cysteine opens and the phenylalanine closes a CDR3 of 17 amino acids. Only the CDR3 portion is preserved as DNA: 51 bases, with reading frame beginning at the first base. Looking up the germline V gene yields CDR1 SGDLS and CDR2 YYNGEE. Unmatched junction bases come to 12, with V trimmed by 1 base and J by 7 bases. Every donor was a healthy Caucasian. Three pairs of female monozygotic twins, all aged roughly 18 to 29 years, made up the twin cohort. The RNA used for TCR libraries was isolated from peripheral blood mononuclear cells. This clonotype was counted a few times. Its antigen remains unidentified. It has no much larger one-base neighbor in the sample; base qualities were not kept. Receptor libraries were prepared by 5' RACE. Data came from an Illumina HiSeq 2000. A universal primer binding site was introduced by template switching, and a unique molecular identifier was present in the final cDNA, enabling accurate counting of TCR cDNA molecules. Specific primers in the conserved constant-segment region were used to synthesize first-strand cDNA for the TCR alpha and beta chains. To control for contamination, each cDNA library was double barcoded with a SMART-Mk sample barcode plus Illumina barcodes. TruSeq adapter sequences and Illumina sample barcodes were added in two successive PCR steps. Sequencing of the TCR alpha and beta cDNA libraries was done on the Illumina HiSeq platform using custom primers. In the original analysis: Unique molecular identifiers were extracted from raw reads with MiGEC, and CDR3 positions were determined with MiXCR. Recombination models were inferred per individual with the repgenHMM and IGoR tools using an EM algorithm. The analysis of shared clonotypes was done with the tcR package in R, with sharing normalized by the product of cloneset sizes. To study raw recombination free of thymic and clonal selection effects, out-of-frame nonproductive sequences were analyzed. TCRdb reworked the public reads: Q25 trimming with fastp, MiXCR clone assembly, productive beta chains retained. A single entry per CDR3 protein holds the most common genes and DNA from its merged rows. TCRdb, not the original authors, processed these V and J calls. The sample profile shows fewer than 900,000 distinct CDR3 sequences; over 20% of them were found once. 4.3% of the sample goes to the ten largest clones.

In addition, the sample was reused for a study of T cells expressing NK-cell markers. As the second study states: TCR beta-chain repertoires were profiled in sorted CD3+CD56+NKG2C+, CD3+CD56+NKG2C- and CD3+CD56-NKG2C+ T-cell subsets from fewer than 10 donors. Of the eight sequenced donors, seven were found to be HCMV-seropositive and one was found to be HCMV-seronegative. To restrict sorting to alphabetaTCR-expressing T cells, an anti-gammadeltaTCR antibody was added in several experiments. For six donors, the dominant CD3+CD56+NKG2C+ clonotypes were among the top 10 CD8+ clonotypes and accounted for about 1.0-7.5% of CD8+ T cells. Those dominant clonotypes were again the most abundant among CD3+CD56-NKG2C+ cells in several donors, at roughly 25-65%. It remained unclear whether the expanded NKG2C-expressing T cell clones were specific for HCMV antigens. The eight sequenced donors were randomly selected healthy volunteers, three men and five women. A commercial ELISA kit detecting HCMV-specific IgG in serum was used to determine HCMV serostatus. Bulk peripheral blood T-cell repertoires were additionally sequenced from unsorted PBMC for several donors. MIGEC was used to demultiplex reads and group reads by UMI, and MiTCR was used to assemble and quantify clonotypes. To exclude erroneous sequences, only TCR cDNA sequences supported by at least two reads were retained. The tcR package was used for downstream repertoire analysis, and clonotypes were matched between fractions using CDR3 nucleotide sequence together with V segment. VDJmatch was used to annotate antigen specificity against VDJdb, with one amino acid substitution in CDR3 permitted.

Sequencing input: PBMCs. In this chain, TRBV9 is recombined with TRBJ2-1, with 9 bases matching TRBD2. This TCR was recovered from a woman aged 18-30 years in good health. The CDR3 reads CASSVHTGTSIGNEQFF. The DNA reads TGTGCCAGCAGCGTACATACCGGGACTAGCATAGGGAATGAGCAGTTCTTC.